This T cell receptor (beta chain) was profiled in a study of blood T cell repertoires in COVID-19. J lost 8 bases, V lost 7 bases, and 4 bases had no gene match. The CDR3 runs to 12 residues. Looked up from germline, CDR1 is SQVTM and CDR2 is ANQGSEA. Profiled with immunoSEQ multiplex PCR; TCRdb holds only in-frame clones, not every one. In the table there are about 140,000 clones, 79% of which are singletons. Input material: peripheral blood. The receptor comes from a man aged 60 to 69 with acute or convalescent COVID-19. The genes are TRBV29-1 and TRBJ2-1, with TRBD2 matching over 11 bases. CDR3 DNA: TGCAGCGCTAGCGGGAGGTTGTATGAGCAGTTCTTC. Translated: CSASGRLYEQFF.